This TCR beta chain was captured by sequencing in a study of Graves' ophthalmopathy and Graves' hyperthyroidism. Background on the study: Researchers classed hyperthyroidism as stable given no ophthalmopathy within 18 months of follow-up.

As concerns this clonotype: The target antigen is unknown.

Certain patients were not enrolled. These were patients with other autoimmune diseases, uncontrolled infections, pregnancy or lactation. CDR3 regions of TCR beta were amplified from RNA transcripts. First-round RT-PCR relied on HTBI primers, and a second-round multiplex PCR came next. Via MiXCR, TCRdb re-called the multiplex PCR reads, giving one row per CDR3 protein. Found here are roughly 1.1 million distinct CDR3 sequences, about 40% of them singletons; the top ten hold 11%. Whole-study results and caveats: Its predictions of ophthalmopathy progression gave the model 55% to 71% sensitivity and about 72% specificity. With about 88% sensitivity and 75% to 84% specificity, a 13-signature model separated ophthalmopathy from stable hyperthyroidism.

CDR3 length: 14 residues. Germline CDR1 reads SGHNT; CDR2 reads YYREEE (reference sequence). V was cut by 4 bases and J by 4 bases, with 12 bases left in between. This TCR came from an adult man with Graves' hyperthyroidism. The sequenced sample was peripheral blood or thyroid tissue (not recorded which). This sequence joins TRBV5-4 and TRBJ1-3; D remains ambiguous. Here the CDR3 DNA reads TGTGCCAGCAGCCCGTCGGCAGGCGGAAACACCATATATTTT. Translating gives CASSPSAGGNTIYF.